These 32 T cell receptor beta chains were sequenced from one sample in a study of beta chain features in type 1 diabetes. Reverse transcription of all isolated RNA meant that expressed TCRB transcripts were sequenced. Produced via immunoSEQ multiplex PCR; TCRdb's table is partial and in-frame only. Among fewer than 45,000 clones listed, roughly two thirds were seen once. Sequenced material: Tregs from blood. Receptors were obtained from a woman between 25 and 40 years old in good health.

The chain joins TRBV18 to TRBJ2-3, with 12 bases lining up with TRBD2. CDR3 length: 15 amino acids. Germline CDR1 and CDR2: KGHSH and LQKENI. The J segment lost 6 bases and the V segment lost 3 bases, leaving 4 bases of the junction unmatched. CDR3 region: CASSPRLAGADTQYF. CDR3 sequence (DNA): TGTGCCAGCTCACCGAGACTAGCGGGAGCGGATACGCAGTATTTT.

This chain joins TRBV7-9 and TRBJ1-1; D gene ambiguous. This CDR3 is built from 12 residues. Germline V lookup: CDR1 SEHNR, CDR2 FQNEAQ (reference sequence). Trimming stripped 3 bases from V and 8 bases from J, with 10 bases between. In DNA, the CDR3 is TGTGCCAGCAGCTTTATATCCAGGGAAGCTTTCTTT. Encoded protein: CASSFISREAFF.

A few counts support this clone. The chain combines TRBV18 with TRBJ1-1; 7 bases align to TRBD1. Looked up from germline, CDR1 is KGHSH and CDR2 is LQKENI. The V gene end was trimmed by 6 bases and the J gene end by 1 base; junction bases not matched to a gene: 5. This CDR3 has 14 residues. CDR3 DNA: TGTGCCAGCTCTATACAGGGGTCGAACACTGAAGCTTTCTTT. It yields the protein CASSIQGSNTEAFF.

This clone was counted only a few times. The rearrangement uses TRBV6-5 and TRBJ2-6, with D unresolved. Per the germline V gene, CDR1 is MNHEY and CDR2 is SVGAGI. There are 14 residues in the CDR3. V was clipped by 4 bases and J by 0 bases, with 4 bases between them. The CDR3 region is CASSLISGANVLTF. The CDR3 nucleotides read TGTGCCAGCAGTTTAATCTCTGGGGCCAACGTCCTGACTTTC.

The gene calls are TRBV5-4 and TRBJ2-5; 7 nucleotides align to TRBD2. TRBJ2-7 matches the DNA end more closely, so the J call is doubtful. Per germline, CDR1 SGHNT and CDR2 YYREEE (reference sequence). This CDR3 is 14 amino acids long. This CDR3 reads CASSTWTSSYEQYF. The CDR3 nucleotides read TGTGCCAGCAGCACCTGGACTAGCTCCTACGAGCAGTACTTC.

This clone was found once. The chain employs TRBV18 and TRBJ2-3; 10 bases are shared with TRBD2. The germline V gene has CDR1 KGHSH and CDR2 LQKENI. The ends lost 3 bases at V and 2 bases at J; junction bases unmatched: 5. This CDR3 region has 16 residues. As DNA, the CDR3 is TGTGCCAGCTCACCGCAAGCGGGAGGGCCCACAGATACGCAGTATTTT. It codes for CASSPQAGGPTDTQYF.

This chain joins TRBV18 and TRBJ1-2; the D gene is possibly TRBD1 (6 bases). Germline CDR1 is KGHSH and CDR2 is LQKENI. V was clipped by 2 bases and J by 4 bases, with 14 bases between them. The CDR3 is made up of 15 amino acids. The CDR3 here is CASSPNQQGIYGYTF. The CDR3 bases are TGTGCCAGCTCACCAAACCAACAGGGAATCTATGGCTACACCTTC.

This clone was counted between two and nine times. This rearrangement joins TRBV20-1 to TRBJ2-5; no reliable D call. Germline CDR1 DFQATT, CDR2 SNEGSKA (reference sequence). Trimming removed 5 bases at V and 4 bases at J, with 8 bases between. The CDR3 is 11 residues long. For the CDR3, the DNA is TGCAGTGCTCGGGTCGGAGAGACCCAGTACTTC. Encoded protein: CSARVGETQYF.

The CDR3 DNA reads TGCGCCAGCAGCCATACCGGGACTGGGGCCCACGAGCAGTACTTC. Amino acid sequence: CASSHTGTGAHEQYF. The rearrangement links TRBV4-1 to TRBJ2-7; D may be TRBD2 (6 bases). The CDR3 spans 15 residues. V gave up 3 bases and J gave up 5 bases, with 17 bases separating them. Germline values: CDR1 MGHRA, CDR2 YSYEKL.

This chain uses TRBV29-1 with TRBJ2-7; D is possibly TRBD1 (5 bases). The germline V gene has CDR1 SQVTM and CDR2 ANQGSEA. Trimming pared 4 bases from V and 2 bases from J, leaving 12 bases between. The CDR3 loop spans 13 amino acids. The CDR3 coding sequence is TGCAGCGTTGGTTATCCAGGGACCTACGAGCAGTACTTC. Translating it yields CSVGYPGTYEQYF.

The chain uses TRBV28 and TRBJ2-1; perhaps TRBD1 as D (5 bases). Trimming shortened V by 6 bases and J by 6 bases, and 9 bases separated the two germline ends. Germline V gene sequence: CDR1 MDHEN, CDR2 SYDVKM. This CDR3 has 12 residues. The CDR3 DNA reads TGTGCCAGCAGCACAGGCGTCAATGAGCAGTTCTTC. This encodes CASSTGVNEQFF. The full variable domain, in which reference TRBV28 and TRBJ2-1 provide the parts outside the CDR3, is DVKVTQSSRYLVKRTGEKVFLECVQDMDHENMFWYRQDPGLGLRLIYFSYDVKMKEKGDIPEGYSVSREKKERFSLILESASTNQTSMYLCASSTGVNEQFFGPGTRLTVL.

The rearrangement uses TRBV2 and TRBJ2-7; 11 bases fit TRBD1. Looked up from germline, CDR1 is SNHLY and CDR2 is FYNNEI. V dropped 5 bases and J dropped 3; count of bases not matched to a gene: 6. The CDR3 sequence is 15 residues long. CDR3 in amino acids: CASSSPDRGLYEQYF. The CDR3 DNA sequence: TGTGCCAGCAGTAGCCCGGACAGGGGGCTCTACGAGCAGTACTTC.

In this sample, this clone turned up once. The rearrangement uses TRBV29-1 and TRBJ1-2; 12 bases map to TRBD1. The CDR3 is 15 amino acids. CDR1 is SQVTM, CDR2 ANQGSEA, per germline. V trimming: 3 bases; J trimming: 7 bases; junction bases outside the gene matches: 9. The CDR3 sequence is CSVDLLGQGASGYTF. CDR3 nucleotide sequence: TGCAGCGTTGACCTTCTGGGACAGGGGGCTTCTGGCTACACCTTC.

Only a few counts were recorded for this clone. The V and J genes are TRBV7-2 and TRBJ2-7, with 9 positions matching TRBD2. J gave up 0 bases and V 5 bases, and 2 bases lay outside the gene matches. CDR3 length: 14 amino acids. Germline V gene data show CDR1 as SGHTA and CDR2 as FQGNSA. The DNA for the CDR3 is TGTGCCAGCAGCGGGGGACTAGCCTCCTACGAGCAGTACTTC. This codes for CASSGGLASYEQYF.

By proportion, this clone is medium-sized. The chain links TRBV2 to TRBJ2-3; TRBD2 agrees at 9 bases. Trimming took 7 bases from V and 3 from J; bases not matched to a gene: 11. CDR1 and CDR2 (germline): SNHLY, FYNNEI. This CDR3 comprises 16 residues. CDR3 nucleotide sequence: TGTGCCAGCATCCTCTTAGCGGGAGAGAGGACAGATACGCAGTATTTT. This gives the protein CASILLAGERTDTQYF.

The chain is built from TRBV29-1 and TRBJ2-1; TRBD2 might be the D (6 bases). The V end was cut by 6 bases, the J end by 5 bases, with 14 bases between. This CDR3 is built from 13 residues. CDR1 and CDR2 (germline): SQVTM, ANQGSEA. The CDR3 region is CSVKRDWNNEQFF. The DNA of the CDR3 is TGCAGCGTAAAACGGGACTGGAACAATGAGCAGTTCTTC.

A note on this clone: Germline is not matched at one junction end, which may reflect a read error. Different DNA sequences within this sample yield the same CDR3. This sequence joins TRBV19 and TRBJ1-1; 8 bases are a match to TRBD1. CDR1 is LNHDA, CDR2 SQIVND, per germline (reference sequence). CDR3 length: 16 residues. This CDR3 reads CASSAPDRGTNTEAFF. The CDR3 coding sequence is TGCGCCAGTAGTGCGCCAGACAGGGGAACGAACACTGAAGCTTTCTTT.

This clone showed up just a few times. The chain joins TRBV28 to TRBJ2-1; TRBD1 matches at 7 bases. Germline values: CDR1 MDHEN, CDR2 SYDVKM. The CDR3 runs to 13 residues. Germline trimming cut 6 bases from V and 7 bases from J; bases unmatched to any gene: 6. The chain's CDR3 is CASRFDRVNEQFF. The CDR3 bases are TGTGCCAGCAGATTTGACAGGGTGAATGAGCAGTTCTTC. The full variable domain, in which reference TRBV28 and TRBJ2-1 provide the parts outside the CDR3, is DVKVTQSSRYLVKRTGEKVFLECVQDMDHENMFWYRQDPGLGLRLIYFSYDVKMKEKGDIPEGYSVSREKKERFSLILESASTNQTSMYLCASRFDRVNEQFFGPGTRLTVL.

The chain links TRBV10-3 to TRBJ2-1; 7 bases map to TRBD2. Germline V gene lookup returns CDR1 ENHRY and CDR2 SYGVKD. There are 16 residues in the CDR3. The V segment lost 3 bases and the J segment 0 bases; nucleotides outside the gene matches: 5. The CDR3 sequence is CAISEPLAGSYNEQFF. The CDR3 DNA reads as TGTGCCATCAGTGAACCTTTAGCGGGCTCCTACAATGAGCAGTTCTTC.

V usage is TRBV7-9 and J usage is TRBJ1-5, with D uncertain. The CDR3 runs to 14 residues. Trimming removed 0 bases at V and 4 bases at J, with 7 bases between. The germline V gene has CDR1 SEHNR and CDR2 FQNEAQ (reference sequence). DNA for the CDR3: TGTGCCAGCAGCTTAGCGGGCGGGAATCAGCCCCAGCATTTT. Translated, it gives CASSLAGGNQPQHF. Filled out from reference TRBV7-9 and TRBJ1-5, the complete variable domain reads DTGVSQNPRHKITKRGQNVTFRCDPISEHNRLYWYRQTLGQGPEFLTYFQNEAQLEKSRLLSDRFSAERPKGSFSTLEIQRTEQGDSAMYLCASSLAGGNQPQHFGDGTRLSIL.

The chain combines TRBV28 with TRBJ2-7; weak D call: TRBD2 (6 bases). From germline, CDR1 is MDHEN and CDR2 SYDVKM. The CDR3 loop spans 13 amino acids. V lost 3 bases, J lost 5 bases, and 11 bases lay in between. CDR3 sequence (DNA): TGTGCCAGCAGTTTTGCAGGAGGGGACGAGCAGTACTTC. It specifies CASSFAGGDEQYF.

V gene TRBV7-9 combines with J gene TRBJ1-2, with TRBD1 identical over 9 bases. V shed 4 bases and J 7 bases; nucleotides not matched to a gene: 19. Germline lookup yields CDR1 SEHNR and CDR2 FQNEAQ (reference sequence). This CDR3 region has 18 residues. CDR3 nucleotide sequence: TGTGCCAGCAGCTCCCACTACGGCCCTCGACAGGGGGGCGGTGGCTACACCTTC. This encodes CASSSHYGPRQGGGGYTF.

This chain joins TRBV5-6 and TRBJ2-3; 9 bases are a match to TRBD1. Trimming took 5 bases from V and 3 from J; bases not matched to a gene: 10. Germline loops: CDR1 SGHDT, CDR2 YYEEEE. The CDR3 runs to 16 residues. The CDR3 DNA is TGTGCCAGCAGTGACTCTGGGACAGGGTGGACAGATACGCAGTATTTT. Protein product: CASSDSGTGWTDTQYF.

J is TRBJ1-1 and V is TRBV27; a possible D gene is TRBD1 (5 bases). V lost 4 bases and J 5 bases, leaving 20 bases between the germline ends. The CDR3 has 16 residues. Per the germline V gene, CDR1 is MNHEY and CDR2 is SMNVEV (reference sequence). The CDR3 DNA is TGTGCCAGCAGTTACCTCCAATCGGGGGGAAGAACTGAAGCTTTCTTT. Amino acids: CASSYLQSGGRTEAFF.

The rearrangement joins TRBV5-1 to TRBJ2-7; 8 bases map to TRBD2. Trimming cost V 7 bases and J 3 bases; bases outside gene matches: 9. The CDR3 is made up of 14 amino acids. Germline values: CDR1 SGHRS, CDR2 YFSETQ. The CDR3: CASRFGAGGYEQYF. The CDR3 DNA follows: TGCGCCAGCCGTTTCGGGGCGGGAGGCTACGAGCAGTACTTC.

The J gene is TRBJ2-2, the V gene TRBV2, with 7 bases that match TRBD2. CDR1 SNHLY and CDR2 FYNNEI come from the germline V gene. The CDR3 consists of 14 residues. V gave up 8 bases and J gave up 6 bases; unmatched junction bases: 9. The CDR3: CASLMGRAAGELFF. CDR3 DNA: TGTGCCAGCCTGATGGGGAGGGCCGCCGGGGAGCTGTTTTTT.

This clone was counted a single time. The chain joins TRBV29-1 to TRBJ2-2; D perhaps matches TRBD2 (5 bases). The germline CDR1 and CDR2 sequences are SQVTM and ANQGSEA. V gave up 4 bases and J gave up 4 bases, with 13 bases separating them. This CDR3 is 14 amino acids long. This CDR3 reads CSVAGQAGTGELFF. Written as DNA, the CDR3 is TGCAGCGTTGCGGGCCAGGCGGGCACCGGGGAGCTGTTTTTT.

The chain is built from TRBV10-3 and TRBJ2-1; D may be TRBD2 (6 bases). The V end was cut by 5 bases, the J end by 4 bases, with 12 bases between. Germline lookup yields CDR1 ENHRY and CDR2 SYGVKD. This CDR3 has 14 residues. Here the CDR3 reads CAISQGLQYNEQFF. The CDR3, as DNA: TGTGCCATCAGTCAGGGACTTCAATACAATGAGCAGTTCTTC.

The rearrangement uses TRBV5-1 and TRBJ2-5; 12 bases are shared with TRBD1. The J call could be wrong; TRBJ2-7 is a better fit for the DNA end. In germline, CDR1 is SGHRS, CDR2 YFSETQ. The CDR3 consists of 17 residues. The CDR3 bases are TGCGCCAGCAGCATCCGGGACAGGGGGCTAATAAGCTACGAGCAGTACTTC. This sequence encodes CASSIRDRGLISYEQYF.

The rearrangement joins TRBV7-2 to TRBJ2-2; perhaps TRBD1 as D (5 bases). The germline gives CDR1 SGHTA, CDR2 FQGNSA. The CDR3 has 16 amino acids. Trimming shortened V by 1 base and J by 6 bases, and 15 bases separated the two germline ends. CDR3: CASSLGLGVVAGELFF. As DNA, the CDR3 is TGTGCCAGCAGCTTAGGTCTAGGGGTGGTGGCCGGGGAGCTGTTTTTT.

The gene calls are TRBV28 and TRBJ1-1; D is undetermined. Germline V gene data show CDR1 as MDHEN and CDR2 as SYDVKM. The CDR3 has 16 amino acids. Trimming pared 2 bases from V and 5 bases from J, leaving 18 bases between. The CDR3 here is CASSLGGWRIPTEAFF. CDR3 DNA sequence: TGTGCCAGCAGTTTAGGAGGGTGGCGCATCCCAACTGAAGCTTTCTTT.

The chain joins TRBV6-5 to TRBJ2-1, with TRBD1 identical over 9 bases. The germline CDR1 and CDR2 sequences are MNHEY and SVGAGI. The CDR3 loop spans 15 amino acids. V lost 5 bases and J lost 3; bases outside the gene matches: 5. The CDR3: CASSPQGANYNEQFF. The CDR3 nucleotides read TGTGCCAGCAGTCCACAGGGGGCGAACTACAATGAGCAGTTCTTC.